Listed here is a single TCR beta chain. As originally analysed: Amplified reference gene primers provided the basis for estimating nucleated cell counts. Profiled with immunoSEQ multiplex PCR; TCRdb holds only in-frame clones, not every one. From that table come the V and J calls and clone size; the DNA was used to work out D and trimming. The repertoire holds 200,000 to 250,000 clones, with roughly 90% as singletons. This sample was included in a study of blood T cell repertoires in COVID-19. Study as a whole: There were acute and convalescent COVID-19 samples, and they came from the United States, Italy and Spain. PBMCs, B-cell-depleted T cells, or T cells provided the cDNA or gDNA that made up the material.

The CDR3 length is 14 residues. Per germline, CDR1 MNHEY and CDR2 SVGEGT. The ends were cut back, 2 bases at V and 7 bases at J, with 12 bases in the middle. This TCR came from a man in his sixties or seventies with acute or convalescent COVID-19. Sequenced input: peripheral blood. The chain recombines TRBV6-2 or TRBV6-3 with TRBJ2-1; D possibly corresponds to TRBD2 (6 bases). This chain's CDR3 is CASSYIGEVNEQFF. DNA of the CDR3: TGTGCCAGCAGTTACATAGGGGAGGTGAATGAGCAGTTCTTC.